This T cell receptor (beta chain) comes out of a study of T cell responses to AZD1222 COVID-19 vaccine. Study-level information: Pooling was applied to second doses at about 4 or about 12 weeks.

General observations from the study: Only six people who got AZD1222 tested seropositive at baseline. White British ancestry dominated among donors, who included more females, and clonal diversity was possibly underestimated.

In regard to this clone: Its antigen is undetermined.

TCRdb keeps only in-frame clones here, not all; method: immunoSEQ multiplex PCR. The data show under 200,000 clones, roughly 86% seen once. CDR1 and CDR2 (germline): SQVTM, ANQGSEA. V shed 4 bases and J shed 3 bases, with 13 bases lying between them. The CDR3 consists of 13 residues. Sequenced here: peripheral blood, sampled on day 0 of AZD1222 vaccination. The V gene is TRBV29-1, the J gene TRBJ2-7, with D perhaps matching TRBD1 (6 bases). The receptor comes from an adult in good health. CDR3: CSVAKGVNYEQYF. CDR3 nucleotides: TGCAGCGTTGCCAAGGGGGTCAACTACGAGCAGTACTTC.